The clone carrying this T cell receptor beta chain was seen at least ten times. Germline CDR1 and CDR2: SQVTM and ANQGSEA. This CDR3 has 14 amino acids. The V segment lost 7 bases and the J segment 7 bases; nucleotides outside the gene matches: 15. This specimen belongs to a study of T cells after yellow fever vaccination. Looking at the study overall: The authors prepared low-cell-number fractions using SMART-Seq v4 Ultra Low Input. Study-wide points: Clones that expanded after primary vaccination mostly reappeared after the booster (96% CD4, approximately 89% CD8). Compared with primary, the secondary response was weaker and peaked at day 5, not 15.

UMIs and a universal primer site were added when TCR cDNA was made by 5'RACE template switching. From the 5' RACE reads, TCRdb called clonotypes with MiXCR, one entry per CDR3 protein. The repertoire has 20,000 to 25,000 distinct CDR3 sequences, less than 4% of them found once; the top ten carry around 0.95%. This sample comprised PBMCs, either bulk or a sorted T-cell subset (CD4+, CD8+, memory, or dextramer-sorted; not recorded which), obtained about 41 days after the first yellow fever vaccination. This clonotype originated in a man younger than 30 who received the YFV17D yellow fever vaccine. The chain links TRBV29-1 to TRBJ1-2, with 7 positions matching TRBD1. The DNA for the CDR3 is TGCAGCGCTCTTAACAGGGGCGCCTTGAGTGGCTACACCTTC. It is translated as CSALNRGALSGYTF.